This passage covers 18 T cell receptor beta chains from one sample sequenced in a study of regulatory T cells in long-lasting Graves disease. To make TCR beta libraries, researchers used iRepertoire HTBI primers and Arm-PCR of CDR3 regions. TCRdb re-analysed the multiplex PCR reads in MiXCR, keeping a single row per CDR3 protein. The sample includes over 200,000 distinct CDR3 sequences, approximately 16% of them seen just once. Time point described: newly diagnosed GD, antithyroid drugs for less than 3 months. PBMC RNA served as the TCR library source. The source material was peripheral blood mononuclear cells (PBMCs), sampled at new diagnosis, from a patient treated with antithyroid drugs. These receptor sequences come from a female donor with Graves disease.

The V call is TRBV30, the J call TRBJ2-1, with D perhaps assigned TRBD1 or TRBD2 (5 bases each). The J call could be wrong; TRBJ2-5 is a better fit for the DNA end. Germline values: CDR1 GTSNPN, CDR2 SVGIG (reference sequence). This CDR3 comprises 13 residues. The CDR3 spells CAWSRDLRGTQYF. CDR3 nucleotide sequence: TGTGCCTGGAGTAGGGACCTTCGGGGGACCCAGTACTTC.

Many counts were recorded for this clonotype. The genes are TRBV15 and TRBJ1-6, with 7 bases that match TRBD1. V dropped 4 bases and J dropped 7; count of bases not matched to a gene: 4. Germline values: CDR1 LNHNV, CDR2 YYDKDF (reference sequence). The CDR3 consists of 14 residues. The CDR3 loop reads CATSTEQGNSPLHF. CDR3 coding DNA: TGTGCCACCAGCACCGAACAGGGGAATTCACCCCTCCACTTT.

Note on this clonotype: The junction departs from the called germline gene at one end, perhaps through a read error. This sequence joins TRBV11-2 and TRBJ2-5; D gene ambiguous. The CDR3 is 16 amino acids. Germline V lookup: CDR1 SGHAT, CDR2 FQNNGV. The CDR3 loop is CASSLAVDHKKDTQYF. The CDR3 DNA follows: TGTGCCAGCAGCTTAGCGGTGGACCATAAAAAAGATACCCAGTACTTC.

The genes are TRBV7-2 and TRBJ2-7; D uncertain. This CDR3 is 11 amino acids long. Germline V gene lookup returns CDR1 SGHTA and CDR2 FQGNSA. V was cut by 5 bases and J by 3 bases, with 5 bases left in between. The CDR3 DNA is TGTGCCAGCAGCGAATTCTACGAGCAGTACTTC. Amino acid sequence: CASSEFYEQYF.

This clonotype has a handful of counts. CDR3 in DNA: TGTGCCAGCAGCCGGACTAGCGGGAGGTTTGGGAATGAGCAGTTCTTC. Encoded protein: CASSRTSGRFGNEQFF. The chain couples TRBV7-9 to TRBJ2-1; 14 nucleotides match TRBD2. From germline, CDR1 is SEHNR and CDR2 FQNEAQ (reference sequence). CDR3 size: 16 residues. V was clipped by 5 bases and J by 7 bases; unmatched bases: 7.

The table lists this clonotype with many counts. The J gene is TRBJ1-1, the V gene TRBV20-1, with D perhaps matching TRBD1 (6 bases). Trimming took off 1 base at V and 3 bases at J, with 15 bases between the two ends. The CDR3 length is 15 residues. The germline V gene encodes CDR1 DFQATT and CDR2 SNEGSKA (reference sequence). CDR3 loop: CSARGGGLGDTEAFF. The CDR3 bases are TGCAGTGCTAGAGGGGGGGGGCTTGGGGACACTGAAGCTTTCTTT.

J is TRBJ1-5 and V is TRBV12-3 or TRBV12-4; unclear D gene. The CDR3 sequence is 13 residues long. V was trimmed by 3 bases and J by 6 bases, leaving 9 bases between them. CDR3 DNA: TGTGCCAGCAGTTTGGCGTCTGTTCAGCCCCAGCATTTT. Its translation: CASSLASVQPQHF.

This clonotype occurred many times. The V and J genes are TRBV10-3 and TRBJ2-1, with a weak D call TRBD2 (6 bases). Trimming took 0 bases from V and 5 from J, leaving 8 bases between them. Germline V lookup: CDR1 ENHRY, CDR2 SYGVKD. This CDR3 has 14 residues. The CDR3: CAISESLANNEQFF. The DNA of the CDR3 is TGTGCCATCAGTGAGTCGCTAGCGAACAATGAGCAGTTCTTC.

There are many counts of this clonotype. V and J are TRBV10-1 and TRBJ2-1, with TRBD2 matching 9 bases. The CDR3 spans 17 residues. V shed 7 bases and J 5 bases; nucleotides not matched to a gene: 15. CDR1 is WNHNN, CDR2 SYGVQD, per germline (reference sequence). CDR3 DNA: TGCGCCAGCAATCACGGGCCTAGCGGGGCCAGAAACAATGAGCAGTTCTTC. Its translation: CASNHGPSGARNNEQFF.

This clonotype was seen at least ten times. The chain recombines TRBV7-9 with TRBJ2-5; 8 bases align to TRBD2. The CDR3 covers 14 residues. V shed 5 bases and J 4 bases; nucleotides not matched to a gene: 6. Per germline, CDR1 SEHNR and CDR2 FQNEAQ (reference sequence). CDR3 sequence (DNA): TGTGCCAGCAGCGCGGGGGGAAGCGGAGAGACCCAGTACTTC. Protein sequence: CASSAGGSGETQYF.

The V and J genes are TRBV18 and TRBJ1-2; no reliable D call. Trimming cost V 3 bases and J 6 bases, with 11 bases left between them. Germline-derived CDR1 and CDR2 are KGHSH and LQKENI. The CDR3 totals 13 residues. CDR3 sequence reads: CASSPITTNGYTF. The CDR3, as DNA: TGTGCCAGCTCACCCATAACAACGAATGGCTACACCTTC.

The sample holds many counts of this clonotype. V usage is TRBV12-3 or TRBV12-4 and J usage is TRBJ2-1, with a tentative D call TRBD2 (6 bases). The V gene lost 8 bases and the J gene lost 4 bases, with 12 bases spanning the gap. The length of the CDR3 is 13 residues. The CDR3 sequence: CASYQRAYNEQFF. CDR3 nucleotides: TGTGCCAGCTATCAGCGGGCGTACAATGAGCAGTTCTTC.

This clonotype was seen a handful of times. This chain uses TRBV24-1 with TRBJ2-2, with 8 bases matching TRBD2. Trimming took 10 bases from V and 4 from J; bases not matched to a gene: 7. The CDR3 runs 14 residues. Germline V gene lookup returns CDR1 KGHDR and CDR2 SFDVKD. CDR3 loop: CATAQRESTGELFF. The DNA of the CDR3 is TGTGCCACAGCTCAGCGGGAGAGCACCGGGGAGCTGTTTTTT.

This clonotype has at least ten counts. The CDR3 loop reads CASREDRGASEAFF. DNA for the CDR3: TGTGCCAGCAGGGAGGACAGGGGAGCATCTGAAGCTTTCTTT. The chain couples TRBV27 to TRBJ1-1; 9 nucleotides align to TRBD1. Germline V lookup: CDR1 MNHEY, CDR2 SMNVEV (reference sequence). The CDR3 contains 14 residues. The J segment lost 6 bases and the V segment lost 6 bases, leaving 8 bases of the junction unmatched.

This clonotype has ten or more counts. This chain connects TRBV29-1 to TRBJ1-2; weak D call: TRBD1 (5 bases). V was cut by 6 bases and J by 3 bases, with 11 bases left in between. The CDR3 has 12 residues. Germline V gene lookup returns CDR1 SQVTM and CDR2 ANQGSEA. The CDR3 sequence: CSVRVGDYGYTF. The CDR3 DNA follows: TGCAGCGTCAGGGTGGGAGACTATGGCTACACCTTC.

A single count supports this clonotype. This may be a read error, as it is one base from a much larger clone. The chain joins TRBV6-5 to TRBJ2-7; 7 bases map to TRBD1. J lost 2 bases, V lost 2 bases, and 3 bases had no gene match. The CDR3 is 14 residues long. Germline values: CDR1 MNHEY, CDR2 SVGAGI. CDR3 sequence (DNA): TGTGCCAGCAGTTACGGACAGGCTGCCTACGAGCAGTACTTC. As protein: CASSYGQAAYEQYF.

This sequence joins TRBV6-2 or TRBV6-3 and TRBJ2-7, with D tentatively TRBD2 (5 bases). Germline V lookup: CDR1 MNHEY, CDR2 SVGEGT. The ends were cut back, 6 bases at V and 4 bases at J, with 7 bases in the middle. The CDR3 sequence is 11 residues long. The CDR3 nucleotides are TGTGCCAGCAGCGGAGGATACGAGCAGTACGTC. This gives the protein CASSGGYEQYV.

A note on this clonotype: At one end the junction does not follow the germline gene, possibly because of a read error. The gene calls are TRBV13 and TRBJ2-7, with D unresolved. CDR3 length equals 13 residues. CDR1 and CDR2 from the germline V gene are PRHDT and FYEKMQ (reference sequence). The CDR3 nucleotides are TGTGCCAGCACCTTAGACTCTTCCTACGAGCAGTACTTC. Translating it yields CASTLDSSYEQYF.